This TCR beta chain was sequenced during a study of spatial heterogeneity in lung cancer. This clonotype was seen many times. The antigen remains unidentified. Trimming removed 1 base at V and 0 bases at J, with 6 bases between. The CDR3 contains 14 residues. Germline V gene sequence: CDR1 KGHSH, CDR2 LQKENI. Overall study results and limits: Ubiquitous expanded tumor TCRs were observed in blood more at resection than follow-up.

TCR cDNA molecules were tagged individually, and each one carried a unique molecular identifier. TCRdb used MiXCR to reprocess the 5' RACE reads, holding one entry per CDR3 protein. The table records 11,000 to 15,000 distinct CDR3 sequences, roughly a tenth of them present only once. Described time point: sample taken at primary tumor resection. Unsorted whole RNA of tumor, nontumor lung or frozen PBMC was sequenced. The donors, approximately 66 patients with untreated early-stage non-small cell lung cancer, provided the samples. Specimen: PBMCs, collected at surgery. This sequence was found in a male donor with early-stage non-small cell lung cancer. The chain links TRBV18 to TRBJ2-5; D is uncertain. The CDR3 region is CASSPQGNQETQYF. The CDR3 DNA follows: TGTGCCAGCTCACCACAAGGGAACCAAGAGACCCAGTACTTC.